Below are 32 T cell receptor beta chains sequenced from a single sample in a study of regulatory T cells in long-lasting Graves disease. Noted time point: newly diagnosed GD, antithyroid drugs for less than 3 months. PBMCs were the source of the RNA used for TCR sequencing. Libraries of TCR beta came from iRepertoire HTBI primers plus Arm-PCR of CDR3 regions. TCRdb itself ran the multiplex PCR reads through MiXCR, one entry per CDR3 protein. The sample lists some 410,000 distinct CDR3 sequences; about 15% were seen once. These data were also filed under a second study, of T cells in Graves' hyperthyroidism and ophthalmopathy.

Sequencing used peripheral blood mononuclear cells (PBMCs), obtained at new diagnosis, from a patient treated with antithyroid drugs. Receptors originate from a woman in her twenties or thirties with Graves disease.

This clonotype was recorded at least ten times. In nucleotides, the CDR3 is TGTGCCAGCAGCGTAGTCGGTCTAGCGGGGAACACCGGGGAGCTGTTTTTT. Its translation is CASSVVGLAGNTGELFF. The gene calls are TRBV9 and TRBJ2-2, with 8 bases matching TRBD2. Germline V lookup: CDR1 SGDLS, CDR2 YYNGEE. The CDR3 runs 17 residues. With V trimmed by 0 bases and J by 1 base, 5 bases remained unmatched.

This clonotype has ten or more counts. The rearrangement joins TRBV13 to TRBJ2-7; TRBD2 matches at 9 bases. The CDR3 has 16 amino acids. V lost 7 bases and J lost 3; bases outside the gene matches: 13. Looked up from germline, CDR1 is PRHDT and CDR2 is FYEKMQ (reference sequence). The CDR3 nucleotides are TGTGCCAGCACATCACAAGAACTAGCGGGTCGCTACGAGCAGTACTTC. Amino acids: CASTSQELAGRYEQYF.

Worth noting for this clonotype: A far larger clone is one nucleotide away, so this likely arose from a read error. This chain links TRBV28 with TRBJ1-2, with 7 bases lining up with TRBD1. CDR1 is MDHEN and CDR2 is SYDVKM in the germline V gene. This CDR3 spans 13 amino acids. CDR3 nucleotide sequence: TGTGCCAGCAGCCCCGGGACAGTCTATGACTACACCTTC. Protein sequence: CASSPGTVYDYTF.

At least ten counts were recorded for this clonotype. The CDR3 DNA reads as TGCGCCAGCAGCTTGACAGGAGGCGGGAAGGAATTCTATGAGCAGTTCTTC. Translation gives CASSLTGGGKEFYEQFF. This chain uses TRBV5-1 with TRBJ2-1; possibly TRBD2 for D (6 bases). Trimming took 1 base from V and 8 from J, leaving 22 bases between them. Germline CDR1 SGHRS, CDR2 YFSETQ. This CDR3 has 17 residues.

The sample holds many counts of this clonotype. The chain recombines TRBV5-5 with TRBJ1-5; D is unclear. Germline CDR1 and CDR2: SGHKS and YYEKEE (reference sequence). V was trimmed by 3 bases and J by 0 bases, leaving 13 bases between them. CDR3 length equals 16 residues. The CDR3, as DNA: TGTGCCAGCAGCTCCCTTCTCTGGGCTAGCAATCAGCCCCAGCATTTT. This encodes CASSSLLWASNQPQHF.

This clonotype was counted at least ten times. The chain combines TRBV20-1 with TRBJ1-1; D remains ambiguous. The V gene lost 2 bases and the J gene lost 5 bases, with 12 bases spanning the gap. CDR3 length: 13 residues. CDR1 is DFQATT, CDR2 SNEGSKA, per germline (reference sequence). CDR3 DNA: TGCAGTGCTAGATCATCGGGGTTAACTGAAGCTTTCTTT. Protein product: CSARSSGLTEAFF.

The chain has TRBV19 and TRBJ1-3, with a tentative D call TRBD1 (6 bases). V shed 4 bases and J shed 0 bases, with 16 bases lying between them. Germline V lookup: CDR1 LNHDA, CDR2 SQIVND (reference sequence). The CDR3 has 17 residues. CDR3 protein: CASSTSGTLYSGNTIYF. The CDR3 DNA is TGTGCCAGTAGTACCTCCGGGACACTTTACTCTGGAAACACCATATATTTT. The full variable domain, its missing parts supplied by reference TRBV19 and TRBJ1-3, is DGGITQSPKYLFRKEGQNVTLSCEQNLNHDAMYWYRQDPGQGLRLIYYSQIVNDFQKGDIAEGYSVSREKKESFPLTVTSAQKNPTAFYLCASSTSGTLYSGNTIYFGEGSWLTVV.

The CDR3 sequence is CASSVAGTGLYNEQFF. The CDR3 nucleotides read TGTGCCAGCAGCGTAGCCGGGACGGGGCTTTACAATGAGCAGTTCTTC. The chain joins TRBV9 to TRBJ2-1; perhaps D is TRBD1 or TRBD2 (5 bases each). Germline loops: CDR1 SGDLS, CDR2 YYNGEE. The CDR3 is 16 residues long. The V end was cut by 0 bases, the J end by 4 bases, with 14 bases between.

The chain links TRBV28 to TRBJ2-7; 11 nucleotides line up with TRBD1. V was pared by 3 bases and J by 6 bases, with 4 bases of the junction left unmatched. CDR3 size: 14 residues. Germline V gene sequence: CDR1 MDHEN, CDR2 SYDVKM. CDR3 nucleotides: TGTGCCAGCAGTTTCCCCGGGACAGGGGGCGAGCAGTACTTC. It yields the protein CASSFPGTGGEQYF.

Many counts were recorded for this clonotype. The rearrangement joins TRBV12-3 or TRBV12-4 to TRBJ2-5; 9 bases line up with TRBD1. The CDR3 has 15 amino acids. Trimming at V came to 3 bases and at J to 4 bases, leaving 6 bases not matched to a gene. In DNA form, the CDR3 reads TGTGCCAGCAGTTTGGGACAGGGCGGATTAGAGACCCAGTACTTC. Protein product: CASSLGQGGLETQYF.

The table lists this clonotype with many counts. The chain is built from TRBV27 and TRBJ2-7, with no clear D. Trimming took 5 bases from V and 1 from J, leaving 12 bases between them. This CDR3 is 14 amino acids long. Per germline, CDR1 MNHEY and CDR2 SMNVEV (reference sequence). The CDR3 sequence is CASSPTTPSYEQYF. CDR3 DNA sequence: TGTGCCAGCAGTCCCACGACTCCTTCCTACGAGCAGTACTTC.

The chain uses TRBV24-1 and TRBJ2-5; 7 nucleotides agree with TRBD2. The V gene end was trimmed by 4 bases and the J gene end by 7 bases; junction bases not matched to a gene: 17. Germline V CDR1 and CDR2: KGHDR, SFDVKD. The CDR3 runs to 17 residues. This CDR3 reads CATSESERDSLWGTQYF. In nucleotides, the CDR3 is TGTGCCACCAGTGAATCGGAGCGGGATAGCCTCTGGGGGACCCAGTACTTC.

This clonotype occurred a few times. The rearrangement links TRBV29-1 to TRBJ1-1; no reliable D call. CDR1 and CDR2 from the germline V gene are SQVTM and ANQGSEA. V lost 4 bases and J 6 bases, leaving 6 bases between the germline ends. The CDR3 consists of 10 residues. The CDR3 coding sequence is TGCAGCGTTGCCACCGCTGAAGCTTTCTTT. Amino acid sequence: CSVATAEAFF. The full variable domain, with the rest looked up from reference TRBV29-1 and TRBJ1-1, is SAVISQKPSRDICQRGTSLTIQCQVDSQVTMMFWYRQQPGQSLTLIATANQGSEATYESGFVIDKFPISRPNLTFSTLTVSNMSPEDSSIYLCSVATAEAFFGQGTRLTVV.

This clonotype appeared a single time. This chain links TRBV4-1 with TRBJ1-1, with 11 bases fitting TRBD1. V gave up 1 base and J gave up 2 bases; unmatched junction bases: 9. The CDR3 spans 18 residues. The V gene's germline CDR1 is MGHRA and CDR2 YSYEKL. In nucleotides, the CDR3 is TGCGCCAGCAGCCAAGGAAGTAGGGACAGGGGGATAAACACTGAAGCTTTCTTT. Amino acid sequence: CASSQGSRDRGINTEAFF.

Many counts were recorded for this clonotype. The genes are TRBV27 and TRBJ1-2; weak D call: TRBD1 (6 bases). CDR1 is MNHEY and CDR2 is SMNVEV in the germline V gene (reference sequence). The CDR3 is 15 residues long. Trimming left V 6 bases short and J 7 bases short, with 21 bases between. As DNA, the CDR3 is TGTGCCAGCAGCAAGGTATCACAGGGAAAAGGTGGCTACACCTTC. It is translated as CASSKVSQGKGGYTF.

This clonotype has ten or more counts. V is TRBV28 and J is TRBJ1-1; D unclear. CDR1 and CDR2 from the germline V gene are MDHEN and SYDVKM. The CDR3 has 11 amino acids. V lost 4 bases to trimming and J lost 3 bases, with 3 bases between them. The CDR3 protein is CASSYDTEAFF. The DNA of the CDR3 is TGTGCCAGCAGTTACGACACTGAAGCTTTCTTT.

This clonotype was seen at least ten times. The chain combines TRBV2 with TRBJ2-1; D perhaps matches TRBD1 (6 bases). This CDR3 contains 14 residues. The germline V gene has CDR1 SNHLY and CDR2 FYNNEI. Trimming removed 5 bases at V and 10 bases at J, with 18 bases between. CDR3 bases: TGTGCCAGCAGTCCGGACAGATTTAGGGACGAGCAGTTCTTC. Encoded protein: CASSPDRFRDEQFF.

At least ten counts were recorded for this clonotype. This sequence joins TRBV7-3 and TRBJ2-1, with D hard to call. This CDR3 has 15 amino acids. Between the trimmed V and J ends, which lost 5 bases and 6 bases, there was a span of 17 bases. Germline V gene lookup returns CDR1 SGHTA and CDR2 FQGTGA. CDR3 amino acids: CASSPPPWRSNEQFF. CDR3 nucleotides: TGTGCCAGCAGCCCACCCCCGTGGCGATCCAATGAGCAGTTCTTC.

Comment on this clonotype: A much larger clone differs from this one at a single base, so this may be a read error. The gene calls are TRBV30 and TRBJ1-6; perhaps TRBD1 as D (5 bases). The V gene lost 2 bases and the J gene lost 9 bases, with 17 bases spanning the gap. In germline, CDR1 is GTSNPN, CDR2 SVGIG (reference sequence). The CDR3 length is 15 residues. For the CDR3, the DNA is TGTGCCTGGAGTCGCGAAGCAGGGTCCGTTTCACCCCTCCACTTT. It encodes CAWSREAGSVSPLHF.

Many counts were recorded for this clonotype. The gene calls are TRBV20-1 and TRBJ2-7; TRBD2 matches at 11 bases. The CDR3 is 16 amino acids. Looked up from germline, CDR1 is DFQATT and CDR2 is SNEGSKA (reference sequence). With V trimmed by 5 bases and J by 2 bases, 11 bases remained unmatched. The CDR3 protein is CSASSSSGRSAYEQYF. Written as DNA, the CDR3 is TGCAGTGCTTCTTCCTCTAGCGGGAGGTCTGCCTACGAGCAGTACTTC.

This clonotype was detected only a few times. CDR3 sequence reads: CASSLFGIQETQYF. CDR3 bases: TGTGCCAGCAGTTTATTTGGGATCCAAGAGACCCAGTACTTC. The V and J genes are TRBV28 and TRBJ2-5; D unclear. Per the germline V gene, CDR1 is MDHEN and CDR2 is SYDVKM. This CDR3 is built from 14 residues. The V end was cut by 1 base, the J end by 1 base, with 7 bases between.

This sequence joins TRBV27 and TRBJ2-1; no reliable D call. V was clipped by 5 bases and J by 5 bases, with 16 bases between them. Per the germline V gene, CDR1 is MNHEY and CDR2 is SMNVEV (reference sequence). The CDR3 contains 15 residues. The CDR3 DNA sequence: TGTGCCAGCAGTCCCCTGGGCACAGTTAACAATGAGCAGTTCTTC. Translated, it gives CASSPLGTVNNEQFF.

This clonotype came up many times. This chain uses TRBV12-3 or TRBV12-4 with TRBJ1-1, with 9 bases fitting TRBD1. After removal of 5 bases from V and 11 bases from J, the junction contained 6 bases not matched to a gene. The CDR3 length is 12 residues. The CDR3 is CASSQTGGDAFF. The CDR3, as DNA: TGTGCCAGCAGTCAGACAGGGGGGGATGCTTTCTTT.

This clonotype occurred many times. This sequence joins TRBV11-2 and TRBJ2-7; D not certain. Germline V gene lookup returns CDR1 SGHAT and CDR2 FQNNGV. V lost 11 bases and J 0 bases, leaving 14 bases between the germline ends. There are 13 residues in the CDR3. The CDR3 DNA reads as TGTGCCGCTGGCCCGGAATACTCCTACGAGCAGTACTTC. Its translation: CAAGPEYSYEQYF.

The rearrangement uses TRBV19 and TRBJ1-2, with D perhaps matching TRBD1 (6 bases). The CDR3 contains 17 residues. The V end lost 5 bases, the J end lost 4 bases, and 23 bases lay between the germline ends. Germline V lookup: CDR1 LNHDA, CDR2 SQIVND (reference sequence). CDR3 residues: CASSAPNPGQRAYGYTF. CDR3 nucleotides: TGTGCCAGTAGTGCCCCAAATCCAGGACAGAGGGCCTATGGCTACACCTTC. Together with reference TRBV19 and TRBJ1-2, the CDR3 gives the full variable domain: DGGITQSPKYLFRKEGQNVTLSCEQNLNHDAMYWYRQDPGQGLRLIYYSQIVNDFQKGDIAEGYSVSREKKESFPLTVTSAQKNPTAFYLCASSAPNPGQRAYGYTFGSGTRLTVV.

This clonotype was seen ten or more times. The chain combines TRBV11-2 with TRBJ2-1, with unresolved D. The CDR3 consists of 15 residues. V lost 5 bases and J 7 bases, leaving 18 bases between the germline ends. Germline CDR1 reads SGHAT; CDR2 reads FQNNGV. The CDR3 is CASSPRMGLGNEQFF. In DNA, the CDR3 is TGTGCCAGCAGCCCACGGATGGGCCTAGGGAATGAGCAGTTCTTC.

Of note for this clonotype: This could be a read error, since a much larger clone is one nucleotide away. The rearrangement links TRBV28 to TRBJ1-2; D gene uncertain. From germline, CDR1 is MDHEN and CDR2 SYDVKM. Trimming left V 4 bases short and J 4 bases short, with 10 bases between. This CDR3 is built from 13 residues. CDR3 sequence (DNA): TGTGCCAGCAGTTATTGGCGGTCCTATGGCTACACCTTC. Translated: CASSYWRSYGYTF.

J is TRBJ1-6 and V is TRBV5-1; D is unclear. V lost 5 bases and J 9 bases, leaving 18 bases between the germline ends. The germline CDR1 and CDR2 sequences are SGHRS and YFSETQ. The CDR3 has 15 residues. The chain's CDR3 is CASRLSEASGSPLHF. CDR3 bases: TGCGCCAGCAGGCTATCCGAGGCCAGCGGTTCACCCCTCCACTTT. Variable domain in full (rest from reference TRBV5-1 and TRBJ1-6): KAGVTQTPRYLIKTRGQQVTLSCSPISGHRSVSWYQQTPGQGLQFLFEYFSETQRNKGNFPGRFSGRQFSNSRSEMNVSTLELGDSALYLCASRLSEASGSPLHFGNGTRLTVT.

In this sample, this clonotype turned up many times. DNA of the CDR3: TGTGCCAGCAGCTTCATTCAGGGCTCCTATAATTCACCCCTCCACTTT. It yields the protein CASSFIQGSYNSPLHF. V gene TRBV11-3 combines with J gene TRBJ1-6; TRBD1 is a possible D gene (5 bases). The V gene lost 3 bases and the J gene lost 0 bases, with 9 bases spanning the gap. There are 16 residues in the CDR3. CDR1 and CDR2 from the germline V gene are SGHNT and YENEEA.

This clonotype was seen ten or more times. CDR3 bases: TGTGCCAGCAGTCCCACGAGAGACTTTGGGACCCAGTACTTC. This gives the protein CASSPTRDFGTQYF. This chain connects TRBV28 to TRBJ2-5; no clear D gene. This CDR3 is 14 amino acids long. V shed 5 bases and J shed 7 bases, with 17 bases lying between them. Germline CDR1 reads MDHEN; CDR2 reads SYDVKM.

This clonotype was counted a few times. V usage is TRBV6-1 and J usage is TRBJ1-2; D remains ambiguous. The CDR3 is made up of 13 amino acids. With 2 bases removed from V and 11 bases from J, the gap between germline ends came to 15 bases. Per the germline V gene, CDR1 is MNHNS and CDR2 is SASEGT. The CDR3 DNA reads TGTGCCAGCAGTGAAAGTTTTGGAGACGATTACACCTTC. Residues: CASSESFGDDYTF.

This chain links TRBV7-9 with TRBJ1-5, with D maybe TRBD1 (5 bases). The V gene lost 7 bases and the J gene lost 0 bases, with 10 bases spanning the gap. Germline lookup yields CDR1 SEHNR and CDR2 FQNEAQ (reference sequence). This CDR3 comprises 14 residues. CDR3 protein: CASTQGSSNQPQHF. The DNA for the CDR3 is TGTGCCAGCACGCAGGGTAGTAGCAATCAGCCCCAGCATTTT.